A selection of T cell receptor beta chains follows, all from one sample in a study of blood T cell repertoires in COVID-19. Profiled with immunoSEQ multiplex PCR; TCRdb holds only in-frame clones, not every one. The data contain more than 85,000 clones, 76% of them singletons. Sample: peripheral blood. These receptors all come from a woman at least 80 years old with acute or convalescent COVID-19. CDR3s include the opening cysteine and the closing phenylalanine or tryptophan. The D gene is left open where the match is weak. Size tells how often a clone was seen (once, few, many) or the class of an expanded clone, and some rows leave it out.

CAWSVEGVWNTEAFF | TGTGCCTGGAGTGTAGAGGGAGTCTGGAACACTGAAGCTTTCTTT | NA | TRBV30 | NA | TRBJ1-1
CAWHLAGEDEQYF | TGTGCCTGGCACCTAGCGGGAGAGGACGAGCAGTACTTC | TRBD2 | TRBV30 | NA | TRBJ2-7
CASSQVWGLDNSPLHF | TGCGCCAGCAGCCAAGTTTGGGGCCTCGATAATTCACCCCTCCACTTT | NA | TRBV4-1 | NA | TRBJ1-6
CAWTTGGYEQYF | TGTGCCTGGACTACAGGGGGCTACGAGCAGTACTTC | TRBD1 | TRBV30 | NA | TRBJ2-7
CASRTGTEAFF | TGTGCCAGCAGGACAGGGACTGAAGCTTTCTTT | TRBD1 | TRBV2 | NA | TRBJ1-1
CASSEPLRDRRRELFF | TGTGCCAGCAGTGAACCCTTACGGGACAGACGCCGGGAGCTGTTTTTT | TRBD1 | TRBV6-1 | NA | TRBJ2-2
CASSLGLAGGTDTQYF | TGCGCCAGCAGCCTCGGACTAGCGGGAGGCACAGATACGCAGTATTTT | TRBD2 | TRBV5-1 | NA | TRBJ2-3
CASSPEGELFF | TGTGCCAGCTCACCAGAGGGGGAGCTGTTTTTT | NA | TRBV18 | NA | TRBJ2-2
CASLVGQGAADTQYF | TGCGCCAGCCTTGTCGGACAGGGGGCCGCAGATACGCAGTATTTT | TRBD1 | TRBV5-1 | NA | TRBJ2-3
CASSQDRGNEKLFF | TGTGCCAGCAGCCAAGACAGGGGGAATGAAAAACTGTTTTTT | TRBD1 | TRBV4-2 | NA | TRBJ1-4
CASSQIAGVGTDTQYF | TGTGCCAGCAGTCAAATAGCGGGAGTAGGAACAGATACGCAGTATTTT | TRBD2 | TRBV27 | NA | TRBJ2-3
CASSQEGRGLGYTF | TGTGCCAGCAGCCAAGAGGGCAGGGGGCTTGGCTACACCTTC | TRBD1 | TRBV4-2 | few | TRBJ1-2
CASSLQDRAGANVLTF | TGTGCCAGCAGTTTACAGGACAGGGCCGGGGCCAACGTCCTGACTTTC | TRBD1 | TRBV28 | NA | TRBJ2-6
CASSQGTGNYGYTF | TGTGCCAGCAGCCAAGGGACAGGGAACTATGGCTACACCTTC | TRBD1 | TRBV7-9 | NA | TRBJ1-2
CASSRGQGWETQYF | TGTGCCAGCAGTAGGGGACAGGGTTGGGAGACCCAGTACTTC | TRBD1 | TRBV27 | NA | TRBJ2-5
CASRMGSGNIQYF | TGTGCCAGCAGAATGGGCAGCGGTAACATTCAGTACTTC | NA | TRBV12-3/TRBV12-4 | NA | TRBJ2-4
CSVQPGQGVYEQYF | TGCAGCGTTCAGCCGGGACAGGGGGTCTACGAGCAGTACTTC | TRBD1 | TRBV29-1 | NA | TRBJ2-7
CASSEGTGGPYGYTF | TGTGCCAGCAGTGAAGGGACAGGGGGTCCCTATGGCTACACCTTC | TRBD1 | TRBV6-1 | NA | TRBJ1-2
CASSTRLAGTSYEQYF | TGTGCCAGCAGTACCCGACTAGCGGGAACCTCCTACGAGCAGTACTTC | TRBD2 | TRBV27 | NA | TRBJ2-7
CASSPLGRIENSGNTIYF | TGTGCCAGCTCACCCTTGGGGCGAATCGAAAACTCTGGAAACACCATATATTTT | NA | TRBV18 | NA | TRBJ1-3
CASRMGSSTDTQYF | TGTGCCAGCAGGATGGGCAGCTCCACAGATACGCAGTATTTT | NA | TRBV7-9 | NA | TRBJ2-3
CASLGLAGGMETQYF | TGTGCCAGCTTAGGACTAGCGGGGGGTATGGAGACCCAGTACTTC | TRBD2 | TRBV3-1/TRBV3-2 | NA | TRBJ2-5
CASSEGLEVYEQYF | TGTGCCAGCAGCGAGGGACTAGAAGTATACGAGCAGTACTTC | TRBD2 | TRBV2 | NA | TRBJ2-7
CASSEGQGRETQYF | TGTGCCAGCAGTGAAGGACAGGGTCGCGAGACCCAGTACTTC | TRBD1 | TRBV2 | once | TRBJ2-5
CASSVYRDNSPLHF | TGTGCCAGCAGCGTTTACAGGGATAATTCACCCCTCCACTTT | NA | TRBV9 | NA | TRBJ1-6
CASSHPDRSNQPQHF | TGTGCCAGTAGTCACCCAGACAGGAGCAATCAGCCCCAGCATTTT | NA | TRBV19 | few | TRBJ1-5
CSASTHGGTEMNTEAFF | TGCAGTGCCAGTACCCATGGGGGGACCGAAATGAACACTGAAGCTTTCTTT | NA | TRBV20-1 | few | TRBJ1-1
CASRDSSNSPLHF | TGTGCCAGTCGGGACAGTTCGAATTCACCCCTCCACTTT | TRBD1 | TRBV19 | few | TRBJ1-6
CASGGQPYSNQPQHF | TGTGCCAGCGGAGGGCAGCCTTATAGCAATCAGCCCCAGCATTTT | NA | TRBV19 | NA | TRBJ1-5
CASSYGGGPSYEQYF | TGTGCCAGCAGTTACGGCGGGGGACCTTCCTACGAGCAGTACTTC | TRBD2 | TRBV6-6 | NA | TRBJ2-7
CASSPGTGGRYEQYF | TGTGCCAGCAGCCCCGGGACAGGGGGCCGGTACGAGCAGTACTTC | TRBD1 | TRBV11-2 | NA | TRBJ2-7
CASSDSLLAAGANVLTF | TGTGCCAGCAGTGATTCCCTACTAGCGGCTGGGGCCAACGTCCTGACTTTC | TRBD2 | TRBV6-1 | few | TRBJ2-6
CASSRTGGLRGNYGYTF | TGTGCCAGTAGTCGAACCGGGGGTCTCCGAGGGAACTATGGCTACACCTTC | NA | TRBV19 | NA | TRBJ1-2
CAWSVISGNTIYF | TGTGCCTGGAGTGTAATATCTGGAAACACCATATATTTT | NA | TRBV30 | NA | TRBJ1-3
CASSPLAGVTVYEQFF | TGTGCCAGCAGCCCATTAGCGGGAGTTACCGTATATGAGCAGTTCTTC | TRBD2 | TRBV7-9 | once | TRBJ2-1
CASSQVGRGINTEAFF | TGTGCCAGCAGCCAAGTGGGCAGGGGGATCAACACTGAAGCTTTCTTT | TRBD1 | TRBV3-1/TRBV3-2 | NA | TRBJ1-1
CASSQNWYGGTEAFF | TGTGCCAGCAGCCAGAACTGGTACGGGGGCACTGAAGCTTTCTTT | NA | TRBV3-1/TRBV3-2 | NA | TRBJ1-1
CASTPGQGGTDTQYF | TGTGCCAGCACCCCGGGACAGGGGGGCACAGATACGCAGTATTTT | TRBD1 | TRBV7-9 | NA | TRBJ2-3
CASLRDFGELFF | TGTGCCAGCCTCCGGGACTTCGGGGAGCTGTTTTTT | NA | TRBV6-5 | once | TRBJ2-2
CASSEITGGYTEAFF | TGTGCCAGTAGTGAGATCACGGGGGGCTACACTGAAGCTTTCTTT | NA | TRBV3-1/TRBV3-2 | NA | TRBJ1-1